This T cell receptor (beta chain) derives from a study of identical twins. Study-wide results and caveats: Models underpredicted monozygotic twin sharing of out-of-frame TCR alpha. In beta out-of-frame sequences, the excess sharing between twins was weaker.

This clonotype appeared a few times. Its specificity is unknown. Germline V gene lookup returns CDR1 MNHNY and CDR2 SVGAGI (reference sequence). V was trimmed by 4 bases and J by 5 bases, leaving 12 bases between them. There are 14 residues in the CDR3. A template switching step contributed a universal primer site, while unique molecular identifiers were present in the cDNA. TCRdb processed the 5' RACE reads anew with MiXCR; each CDR3 protein has one entry. Here the sample spans approximately 260,000 distinct CDR3 sequences, 11% to 15% being singletons. This chain uses TRBV6-6 with TRBJ1-3; no reliable D call. Sequencing was carried out using memory (CD45RO+) T cells sorted from blood. The receptor comes from a woman younger than 35 in good health. In DNA form, the CDR3 reads TGTGCCAGCAGTTCAAACGATATGCGAAACACCATATATTTT. It is translated as CASSSNDMRNTIYF.